The rows below give T cell receptor beta chains drawn from one sample of a study of blood T cell repertoires in COVID-19. The repertoire was sequenced with immunoSEQ multiplex PCR; TCRdb's copy has only in-frame clones and lacks some. The sample shows 290,000 or so clones, 90% of them seen only once. The sequencing input was PBMCs or T cells enriched from blood (not recorded which). All receptors come from a woman aged 18-35 years with acute COVID-19. Each CDR3 is given with its conserved first and last residue. D genes are given only for firm matches. Clone size is shown for a subset of rows, as once, few, many or a class of expanded clone.

v_gene	j_gene	d_gene	abundance	CDR3nt	CDR3aa
TRBV5-1	TRBJ1-5	NA	NA	TGCGCCAGCAGCTTGGGGCAGTCTAGCAATCAGCCCCAGCATTTT	CASSLGQSSNQPQHF
TRBV28	TRBJ2-5	TRBD2	NA	TGTGCCAGCAGTTTAGGGGGGGTGGAGACCCAGTACTTC	CASSLGGVETQYF
TRBV29-1	TRBJ2-7	TRBD1	once	TGCAGCGTTGGATTAGCCGGGACAGCCTCCTACGAGCAGTACTTC	CSVGLAGTASYEQYF
TRBV10-3	TRBJ1-1	NA	NA	TGTGCCATCAGTGAGGGAGGGTGGACTGAAGCTTTCTTT	CAISEGGWTEAFF
TRBV2	TRBJ1-2	NA	NA	TGTGCCAGCAGTGAAGAGGCAGGGAGGCTTGGCTACACCTTC	CASSEEAGRLGYTF
TRBV7-3	TRBJ2-7	TRBD2	NA	TGTGCCAGCAGCTCCGGGACTAGCGGCTACGAGCAGTACTTC	CASSSGTSGYEQYF
TRBV2	TRBJ1-2	NA	few	TGTGCCAGCAGTGAAGGGCAGGACTATGGCTACACCTTC	CASSEGQDYGYTF
TRBV3-1/TRBV3-2	TRBJ2-7	TRBD2	NA	TGTGCCAGCCTACTAGCGGGAGTCTACGAGCAGTACTTC	CASLLAGVYEQYF
TRBV19	TRBJ2-4	NA	NA	TGTGCCAGTAGTATAGTAAGCGGTCTCACTCCAGCCAAAAACATTCAGTACTTC	CASSIVSGLTPAKNIQYF
TRBV28	TRBJ2-6	NA	NA	TGTGCCAGCAACCCGACTAGGCGCGGGCTCTTCTCTGGGGCCAACGTCCTGACTTTC	CASNPTRRGLFSGANVLTF
TRBV20-1	TRBJ1-5	NA	NA	TGCAGTGCTAGTGGGGGCCTTCCGGTCAATCAGCCCCAGCATTTT	CSASGGLPVNQPQHF
TRBV27	TRBJ1-5	NA	NA	TGTGCCAGCAGTTTAATCAGCCCAGGTCAGCCCCAGCATTTT	CASSLISPGQPQHF
TRBV19	TRBJ2-3	TRBD1	NA	TGTGCCAGTAGTAGACGGGACAGGGTAACCACAGATACGCAGTATTTT	CASSRRDRVTTDTQYF
TRBV18	TRBJ2-2	TRBD1	NA	TGTGCCAGCTCACCCCTACAGGGGCCGAACACCGGGGAGCTGTTTTTT	CASSPLQGPNTGELFF
TRBV29-1	TRBJ2-1	TRBD2	NA	TGCAGCGTAGATGAACTAGCGGGAGACCCAGAGCAGTTCTTC	CSVDELAGDPEQFF
TRBV9	TRBJ1-1	NA	NA	TGTGCCAGCAGCGTAGATGCCCGGAGGGAAGCTTTCTTT	CASSVDARREAFF
TRBV15	TRBJ1-3	NA	NA	TGTGCCACCAGCAGGGAGACAGTCTCTGGAAACACCATATATTTT	CATSRETVSGNTIYF
TRBV3-1/TRBV3-2	TRBJ1-4	NA	once	TGTGCCAGCAGCCAAATGGGGCAGCCACGAAAACTGTTTTTT	CASSQMGQPRKLFF
TRBV4-2	TRBJ1-4	TRBD1	NA	TGTGCCAGCAGCCAAGCTTGGACAGGGACAGCTAATGAAAAACTGTTTTTT	CASSQAWTGTANEKLFF
TRBV5-6	TRBJ2-1	TRBD1	NA	TGTGCCAGCAGCTTGGGACAGGGCCGCCATGAGCAGTTCTTC	CASSLGQGRHEQFF
TRBV3-1/TRBV3-2	TRBJ1-1	NA	once	TGTGCCAGCAGCTCCACCGGGGGGGCTCGGACTGAAGCTTTCTTT	CASSSTGGARTEAFF
TRBV9	TRBJ2-1	NA	NA	TGTGCCAGCAGCGTAGCCCTGGACTATTACTCTACAAATGAGCAGTTCTTC	CASSVALDYYSTNEQFF
TRBV28	TRBJ1-2	TRBD1	NA	TGTGCCAGCAGTTCAGAGGAGGACAGGGGCTACACCTTC	CASSSEEDRGYTF
TRBV6-5	TRBJ1-1	NA	once	TGTGCCAGCAGTTCTACAGGGTACTTGAACACTGAAGCTTTCTTT	CASSSTGYLNTEAFF
TRBV10-3	TRBJ1-5	NA	NA	TGTGCCATCAGTGAGTCGAGAGGCAATCAGCCCCAGCATTTT	CAISESRGNQPQHF
TRBV9	TRBJ1-4	TRBD1	NA	TGTGCCAGCAGCCCGAGCGGGAGGGGGCCCGCAACTAATGAAAAACTGTTTTTT	CASSPSGRGPATNEKLFF
TRBV27	TRBJ1-1	NA	NA	TGTGCCAGCAGTCTCGCCGGGCGGACTTCCTTGAACACTGAAGCTTTCTTT	CASSLAGRTSLNTEAFF
TRBV7-8	TRBJ2-7	NA	NA	TGTGCCAGCAGCTTTTCGTTAGGAGTTCGCGGCTCCGAGCAGTACTTC	CASSFSLGVRGSEQYF
TRBV18	TRBJ2-7	TRBD1	NA	TGTGCCAGCTCACCGACAGGGGGGCTTTCCTACGAGCAGTACTTC	CASSPTGGLSYEQYF
TRBV27	TRBJ2-4	NA	NA	TGTGCCAGCAGTTTGGGCATTGCCAAAAACATTCAGTACTTC	CASSLGIAKNIQYF
TRBV7-6	TRBJ1-6	NA	NA	TGTGCCAGCAGCTTATCGGCGGAAAGACATTCACCCCTCCACTTT	CASSLSAERHSPLHF
TRBV11-3	TRBJ1-6	NA	NA	TGTGCCAGCAGCTTAGAAACCTGGGGACTCAACTCACCCCTCCACTTT	CASSLETWGLNSPLHF